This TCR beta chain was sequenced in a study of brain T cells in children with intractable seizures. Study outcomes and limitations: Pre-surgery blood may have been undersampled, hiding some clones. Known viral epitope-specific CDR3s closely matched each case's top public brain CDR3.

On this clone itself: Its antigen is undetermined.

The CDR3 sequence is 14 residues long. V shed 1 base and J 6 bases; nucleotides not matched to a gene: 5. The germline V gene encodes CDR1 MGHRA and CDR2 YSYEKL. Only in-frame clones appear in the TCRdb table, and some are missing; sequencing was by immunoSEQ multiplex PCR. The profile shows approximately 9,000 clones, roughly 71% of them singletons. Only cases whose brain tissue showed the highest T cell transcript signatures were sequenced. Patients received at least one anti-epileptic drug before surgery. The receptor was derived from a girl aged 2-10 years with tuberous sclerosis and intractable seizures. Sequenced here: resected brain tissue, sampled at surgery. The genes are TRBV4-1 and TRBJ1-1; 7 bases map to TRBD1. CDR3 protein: CASSQGQGEPEAFF. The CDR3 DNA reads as TGCGCCAGCAGCCAAGGGCAGGGGGAGCCTGAAGCTTTCTTT.